Below are 32 T cell receptor beta chains sequenced from a single sample in a study of OX40 agonist ivuxolimab in advanced cancers. TCRdb's copy holds only in-frame clones and misses some; the assay was immunoSEQ multiplex PCR. Of 55,000 to 70,000 clones in the sample, more than 65% were seen once. The sequencing used CD4+ or CD8+ T cells sorted from blood, collected in a trial of the OX40 agonist ivuxolimab. These receptors all stem from an adult with an advanced solid tumor such as melanoma, head and neck, liver or kidney cancer.

This clone has a single count. The chain carries TRBV11-1 and TRBJ2-2; D is possibly TRBD2 (5 bases). Germline loops: CDR1 SGHAT, CDR2 FQDESV (reference sequence). This CDR3 has 14 amino acids. V was pared by 5 bases and J by 4 bases, with 11 bases between. Here the CDR3 DNA reads TGTGCCAGCAGCCCGAGCCGGGGCACCGGGGAGCTGTTTTTT. Its translation: CASSPSRGTGELFF.

This rearrangement joins TRBV11-2 to TRBJ2-7; 10 bases are shared with TRBD1. The CDR3 is 18 amino acids. J gave up 7 bases and V 0 bases, and 15 bases lay outside the gene matches. Germline CDR1 is SGHAT and CDR2 is FQNNGV. CDR3 amino acids: CASSLDSSRDRGRGEQYF. The CDR3 DNA sequence: TGTGCCAGCAGCTTAGATTCCTCCCGAGACAGGGGGCGTGGAGAGCAGTACTTC.

CDR3 DNA sequence: TGTGCCAGCAGTGAACTCCGGGACAGTCTCACAGATACGCAGTATTTT. Its translation: CASSELRDSLTDTQYF. This rearrangement joins TRBV2 to TRBJ2-3; 7 bases are a match to TRBD1. J gave up 2 bases and V 2 bases, and 7 bases lay outside the gene matches. The CDR3 extends over 16 amino acids. The V gene's germline CDR1 is SNHLY and CDR2 FYNNEI.

V is TRBV4-2 and J is TRBJ2-3; 7 bases align to TRBD2. CDR1 LGHNA and CDR2 YNFKEQ come from the germline V gene. The ends lost 3 bases at V and 1 base at J; junction bases unmatched: 1. The CDR3 sequence is 14 residues long. The CDR3 DNA follows: TGTGCCAGCAGCCAGGGGGGGGGCACAGATACGCAGTATTTT. Translated: CASSQGGGTDTQYF.

The sample holds one count of this clone. The junction departs from germline at one end; a sequencing error may be responsible. The chain joins TRBV7-7 to TRBJ2-7; 9 bases line up with TRBD2. Per germline, CDR1 SSHAT and CDR2 FNYEAQ (reference sequence). The CDR3 runs 13 residues. CDR3 DNA: TGTGCTAGCAGCTTAGCGGGGGACTACGAGCAGTACTTC. It encodes CASSLAGDYEQYF.

This clone was counted a few times. The chain is built from TRBV6-1 and TRBJ1-5; a weak D match, TRBD1 (5 bases). Per germline, CDR1 MNHNS and CDR2 SASEGT. The CDR3 is made up of 15 amino acids. V lost 1 base and J 1 base, leaving 8 bases between the germline ends. Here the CDR3 reads CASSEGQGSNQPQHF. CDR3 DNA: TGTGCCAGCAGTGAAGGCCAGGGAAGCAATCAGCCCCAGCATTTT.

The chain couples TRBV15 to TRBJ1-5, with D unresolved. This CDR3 is built from 15 residues. V shed 0 bases and J shed 2 bases, with 8 bases lying between them. Germline-derived CDR1 and CDR2 are LNHNV and YYDKDF (reference sequence). CDR3: CATSRDGFGNQPQHF. DNA for the CDR3: TGTGCCACCAGCAGAGACGGGTTTGGCAATCAGCCCCAGCATTTT. The variable domain in full, with the rest retrieved from reference TRBV15 and TRBJ1-5, is DAMVIQNPRYQVTQFGKPVTLSCSQTLNHNVMYWYQQKSSQAPKLLFHYYDKDFNNEADTPDNFQSRRPNTSFCFLDIRSPGLGDTAMYLCATSRDGFGNQPQHFGDGTRLSIL.

This chain joins TRBV5-5 and TRBJ1-5; possible D gene TRBD1, 5 bases. Deletions cut 0 bases from V and 1 base from J, with 20 bases between. The CDR3 spans 19 residues. Per the germline V gene, CDR1 is SGHKS and CDR2 is YYEKEE (reference sequence). CDR3 DNA: TGTGCCAGCAGCTTGGCCGGAGGGTGGGGGACCTTAAGCAATCAGCCCCAGCATTTT. Translation: CASSLAGGWGTLSNQPQHF.

The genes are TRBV18 and TRBJ1-5, with 8 bases fitting TRBD1. Trimming cost V 2 bases and J 3 bases; bases outside gene matches: 12. The CDR3 covers 18 residues. CDR1 and CDR2 (germline): KGHSH, LQKENI. CDR3 in DNA: TGTGCCAGCTCACCAACGTATACAGGACAGGGAAACAATCAGCCCCAGCATTTT. It translates to CASSPTYTGQGNNQPQHF.

Points on this clone: Additional DNA sequences in this sample encode the identical CDR3. The chain recombines TRBV5-1 with TRBJ2-5; TRBD1 is a possible D gene (6 bases). Per the germline V gene, CDR1 is SGHRS and CDR2 is YFSETQ. The V gene lost 1 base and the J gene lost 2 bases, with 12 bases spanning the gap. This CDR3 is built from 15 residues. In nucleotides, the CDR3 is TGCGCCAGCAGCTTGTCTACGACAGGACAAGAGACCCAGTACTTC. Its translation is CASSLSTTGQETQYF.

The V gene is TRBV28, the J gene TRBJ1-4; 9 bases are a match to TRBD1. The germline V gene has CDR1 MDHEN and CDR2 SYDVKM. CDR3 size: 13 residues. With 10 bases clipped from V and 8 bases from J, the junction kept 8 bases outside the gene matches. The CDR3 reads CATDGQGQEKLFF. DNA of the CDR3: TGTGCCACCGACGGACAGGGGCAGGAAAAACTGTTTTTT.

The chain has TRBV9 and TRBJ2-1; D remains unclear. The CDR3 loop spans 15 amino acids. Trimming left V 3 bases short and J 2 bases short, with 12 bases between. The germline gives CDR1 SGDLS, CDR2 YYNGEE. In nucleotides, the CDR3 is TGTGCCAGCAGCGGCGAGACCGCTACCTACAATGAGCAGTTCTTC. Its protein is CASSGETATYNEQFF.

This chain uses TRBV6-5 with TRBJ1-1, with 7 bases that match TRBD1. J was trimmed by 3 bases and V by 2 bases; bases with no gene match: 6. The CDR3 is made up of 15 amino acids. Germline V gene lookup returns CDR1 MNHEY and CDR2 SVGAGI. In DNA form, the CDR3 reads TGTGCCAGCAGTTACCGACAGGGATGGGACACTGAAGCTTTCTTT. Protein product: CASSYRQGWDTEAFF.

CDR3 nucleotides: TGTGCCAGTAGTATAGGTCGGGGGGGCCAGGATGAGCAGTTCTTC. It specifies CASSIGRGGQDEQFF. The chain uses TRBV19 and TRBJ2-1; 8 bases are shared with TRBD2. Germline V gene sequence: CDR1 LNHDA, CDR2 SQIVND (reference sequence). V trimming: 1 base; J trimming: 8 bases; junction bases outside the gene matches: 7. The CDR3 length is 15 residues.

The V and J genes are TRBV7-2 and TRBJ1-2, with D possibly TRBD1 on 5 matching bases. Germline V CDR1 and CDR2: SGHTA, FQGNSA. The CDR3 runs to 11 residues. DNA for the CDR3: TGTGCTTCAGGGCTTGGCTATGGCTACACCTTC. Its translation is CASGLGYGYTF.

This chain links TRBV11-2 with TRBJ2-3; tentative D call: TRBD2 (6 bases). The germline V gene encodes CDR1 SGHAT and CDR2 FQNNGV. The CDR3 runs to 14 residues. Trimming removed 4 bases at V and 0 bases at J, with 8 bases between. CDR3 coding DNA: TGTGCCAGCAGCTGGGGGACTAGCACAGATACGCAGTATTTT. This encodes CASSWGTSTDTQYF.

This chain's CDR3 is CASSITGAVNEAFF. DNA for the CDR3: TGTGCCAGTAGTATTACAGGGGCAGTAAATGAAGCTTTCTTT. V is TRBV19 and J is TRBJ1-1; 7 nucleotides agree with TRBD1. This CDR3 is 14 amino acids long. Germline V gene lookup returns CDR1 LNHDA and CDR2 SQIVND (reference sequence). V gave up 3 bases and J gave up 7 bases; unmatched junction bases: 8.

The rearrangement joins TRBV9 to TRBJ2-1; 7 bases are shared with TRBD2. The CDR3 is 16 amino acids. Trimming took 0 bases from V and 6 from J; bases not matched to a gene: 9. Per germline, CDR1 SGDLS and CDR2 YYNGEE. The CDR3 DNA follows: TGTGCCAGCAGCGTAGATGGAGCGGGGATGTCCAATGAGCAGTTCTTC. This codes for CASSVDGAGMSNEQFF.

CDR3 nucleotide sequence: TGTGCCAGCAGTTTCCTATCGACAGCTACTAAAGGCTACACCTTC. Translation: CASSFLSTATKGYTF. V is TRBV6-5 and J is TRBJ1-2; D might be TRBD1 (5 bases). Trimming removed 4 bases from V and 8 bases from J, with 20 bases in between. The CDR3 covers 15 residues. Germline V gives CDR1 MNHEY, CDR2 SVGAGI.

The rearrangement uses TRBV11-2 and TRBJ2-3; D ambiguous. The germline gives CDR1 SGHAT, CDR2 FQNNGV. V lost 1 base, J lost 5 bases, and 4 bases lay in between. The length of the CDR3 is 12 residues. CDR3 in DNA: TGTGCCAGCAGCTTAGGGAAAGATACGCAGTATTTT. It encodes CASSLGKDTQYF.

The chain couples TRBV7-6 to TRBJ2-5; 8 bases line up with TRBD1. The CDR3 consists of 14 residues. Germline values: CDR1 SGHVS, CDR2 FNYEAQ. With V trimmed by 4 bases and J by 10 bases, 11 bases remained unmatched. In DNA, the CDR3 is TGTGCCAGCAGCTCCCGGGACAGGCCCACTCGCCAGTACTTC. It yields the protein CASSSRDRPTRQYF.

This sequence joins TRBV27 and TRBJ1-6; the D is unclear. The CDR3 runs 15 residues. Germline CDR1 and CDR2: MNHEY and SMNVEV (reference sequence). Trimming stripped 6 bases from V and 4 bases from J, with 13 bases between. The CDR3 spells CASSSTRHYNSPLHF. The CDR3 DNA reads TGTGCCAGCAGCTCCACGAGACATTATAATTCACCCCTCCACTTT.

The genes are TRBV6-4 and TRBJ1-6, with 8 nucleotides matching TRBD1. The CDR3 consists of 15 residues. The V and J ends lost 4 bases and 9 bases, in that order; junction bases with no gene match: 8. From germline, CDR1 is MRHNA and CDR2 SNTAGT. CDR3 bases: TGTGCCAGCAGTGCTGACAGGGGCGTTGGTTCACCCCTCCACTTT. Translated, it gives CASSADRGVGSPLHF.

V gene TRBV19 combines with J gene TRBJ1-5; TRBD1 matches at 8 bases. The CDR3 has 16 residues. Trimming cost V 5 bases and J 3 bases; bases outside gene matches: 9. Germline CDR1 and CDR2: LNHDA and SQIVND (reference sequence). CDR3 sequence: CASSSRTGNDNQPQHF. Written as DNA, the CDR3 is TGTGCCAGTAGTTCACGGACAGGGAATGACAATCAGCCCCAGCATTTT.

This clone was recorded only once. Other DNA sequences in the sample encode the same CDR3. The V gene is TRBV19, the J gene TRBJ2-3, with D possibly being TRBD1 or TRBD2 (5 bases each). The CDR3 covers 13 residues. With 3 bases removed from V and 2 bases from J, the gap between germline ends came to 6 bases. Germline V gene sequence: CDR1 LNHDA, CDR2 SQIVND (reference sequence). The chain's CDR3 is CASSIGATDTQYF. CDR3 nucleotide sequence: TGTGCCAGTAGTATCGGGGCCACAGATACGCAGTATTTT.

Only one count was recorded for this clone. This sequence joins TRBV5-1 and TRBJ1-1; 9 nucleotides agree with TRBD1. The J segment lost 8 bases and the V segment lost 4 bases, leaving 12 bases of the junction unmatched. The germline V gene encodes CDR1 SGHRS and CDR2 YFSETQ. The CDR3 consists of 15 residues. CDR3 loop: CASSQMGQGRGEAFF. The CDR3 DNA reads TGCGCCAGCAGCCAAATGGGACAGGGTCGGGGCGAAGCTTTCTTT.

This clone has just one count. V and J are TRBV5-1 and TRBJ2-5; no clear D. Trimming removed 1 base from V and 2 bases from J, with 6 bases in between. Germline V gene sequence: CDR1 SGHRS, CDR2 YFSETQ. This CDR3 spans 13 amino acids. The CDR3 sequence is CASSLLGQETQYF. In nucleotides, the CDR3 is TGCGCCAGCAGCTTGTTAGGGCAAGAGACCCAGTACTTC. The full variable domain, its missing parts supplied by reference TRBV5-1 and TRBJ2-5, is KAGVTQTPRYLIKTRGQQVTLSCSPISGHRSVSWYQQTPGQGLQFLFEYFSETQRNKGNFPGRFSGRQFSNSRSEMNVSTLELGDSALYLCASSLLGQETQYFGPGTRLLVL.

V and J are TRBV7-2 and TRBJ1-2; a weak D match, TRBD1 (6 bases). Between the trimmed V and J ends, which lost 0 bases and 2 bases, there was a span of 19 bases. Germline V gene sequence: CDR1 SGHTA, CDR2 FQGNSA. This CDR3 is 18 amino acids long. CDR3 coding DNA: TGTGCCAGCAGCTTAGCGCGGGATGACAGGAATGACAACTATGGCTACACCTTC. This translates into CASSLARDDRNDNYGYTF.

Only a few counts were recorded for this clone. CDR3 residues: CASSVNRGVGTQYF. The CDR3 DNA reads TGTGCCAGCAGTGTCAACAGGGGGGTAGGGACCCAGTACTTC. The J gene is TRBJ2-5, the V gene TRBV27; TRBD1 agrees at 8 bases. The germline CDR1 and CDR2 sequences are MNHEY and SMNVEV (reference sequence). Germline trimming cut 5 bases from V and 7 bases from J; bases unmatched to any gene: 9. The CDR3 extends over 14 amino acids.

The chain couples TRBV5-4 to TRBJ1-6; D not resolved. CDR1 is SGHNT and CDR2 is YYREEE in the germline V gene (reference sequence). V lost 0 bases, J lost 10 bases, and 5 bases lay in between. The CDR3 consists of 12 residues. The CDR3 loop is CASSLARSPLHF. The CDR3 DNA sequence: TGTGCCAGCAGCTTGGCCAGGTCACCCCTCCACTTT.

This clone was found once. J is TRBJ1-5 and V is TRBV19, with a possible D match to TRBD1 (5 bases). Germline CDR1 is LNHDA and CDR2 is SQIVND (reference sequence). Trimming took 7 bases from V and 4 from J, leaving 17 bases between them. The CDR3 has 15 amino acids. The chain's CDR3 is CASNFQGGKNQPQHF. As DNA, the CDR3 is TGTGCCAGTAATTTCCAGGGTGGGAAAAATCAGCCCCAGCATTTT. The whole variable domain, remainder taken from reference TRBV19 and TRBJ1-5, is DGGITQSPKYLFRKEGQNVTLSCEQNLNHDAMYWYRQDPGQGLRLIYYSQIVNDFQKGDIAEGYSVSREKKESFPLTVTSAQKNPTAFYLCASNFQGGKNQPQHFGDGTRLSIL.

CDR3 nucleotides: TGCGCCAGCAGCCAGAAGGTTCAACAAGGCTACACCTTC. This encodes CASSQKVQQGYTF. The chain is built from TRBV4-3 and TRBJ1-2, with D unresolved. The V and J ends lost 3 bases and 8 bases respectively, with 13 bases between them. CDR1 and CDR2 from the germline V gene are LGHNA and YSLEER. The CDR3 is made up of 13 amino acids.